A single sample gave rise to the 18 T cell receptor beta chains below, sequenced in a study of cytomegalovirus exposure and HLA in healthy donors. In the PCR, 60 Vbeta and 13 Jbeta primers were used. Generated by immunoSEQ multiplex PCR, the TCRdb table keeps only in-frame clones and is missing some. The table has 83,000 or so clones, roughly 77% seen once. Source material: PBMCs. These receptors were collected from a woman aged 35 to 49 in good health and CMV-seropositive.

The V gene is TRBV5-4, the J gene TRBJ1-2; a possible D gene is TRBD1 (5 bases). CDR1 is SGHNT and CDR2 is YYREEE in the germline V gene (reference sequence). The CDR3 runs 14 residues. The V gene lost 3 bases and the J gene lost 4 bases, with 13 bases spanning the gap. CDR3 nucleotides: TGTGCCAGCAGCTATACTCAGGGAATCTATGGCTACACCTTC. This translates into CASSYTQGIYGYTF.

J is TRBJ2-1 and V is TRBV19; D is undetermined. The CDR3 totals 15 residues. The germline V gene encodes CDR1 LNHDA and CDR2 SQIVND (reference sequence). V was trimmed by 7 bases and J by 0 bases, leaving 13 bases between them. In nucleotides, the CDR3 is TGTGCCAGTATCAAGAACCCGAGCTCCTACAATGAGCAGTTCTTC. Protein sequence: CASIKNPSSYNEQFF.

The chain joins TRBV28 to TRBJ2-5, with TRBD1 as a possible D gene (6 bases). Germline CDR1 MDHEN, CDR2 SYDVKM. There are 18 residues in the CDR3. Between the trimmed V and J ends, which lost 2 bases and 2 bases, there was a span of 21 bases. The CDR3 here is CASSLNRAEYLGQETQYF. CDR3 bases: TGTGCCAGCAGTTTAAACAGGGCGGAGTATCTAGGGCAAGAGACCCAGTACTTC.

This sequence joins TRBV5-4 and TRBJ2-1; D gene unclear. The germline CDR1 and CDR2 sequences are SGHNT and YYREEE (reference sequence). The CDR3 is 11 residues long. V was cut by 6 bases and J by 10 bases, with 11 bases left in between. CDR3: CASIKSEEQFF. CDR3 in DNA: TGTGCCAGCATCAAAAGCGAAGAGCAGTTCTTC.

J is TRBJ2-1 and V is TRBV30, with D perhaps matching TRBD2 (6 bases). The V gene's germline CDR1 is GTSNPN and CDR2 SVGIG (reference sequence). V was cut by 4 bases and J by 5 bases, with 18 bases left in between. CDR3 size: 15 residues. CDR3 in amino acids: CAWIKLGLPNNEQFF. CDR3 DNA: TGTGCCTGGATCAAATTGGGACTCCCGAACAATGAGCAGTTCTTC.

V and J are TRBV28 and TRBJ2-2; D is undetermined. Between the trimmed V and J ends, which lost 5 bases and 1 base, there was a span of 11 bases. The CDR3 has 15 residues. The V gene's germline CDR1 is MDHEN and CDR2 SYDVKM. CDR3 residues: CASSLPRENTGELFF. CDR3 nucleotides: TGTGCCAGCAGTCTTCCTCGAGAGAACACCGGGGAGCTGTTTTTT. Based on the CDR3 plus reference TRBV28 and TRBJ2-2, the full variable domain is DVKVTQSSRYLVKRTGEKVFLECVQDMDHENMFWYRQDPGLGLRLIYFSYDVKMKEKGDIPEGYSVSREKKERFSLILESASTNQTSMYLCASSLPRENTGELFFGEGSRLTVL.

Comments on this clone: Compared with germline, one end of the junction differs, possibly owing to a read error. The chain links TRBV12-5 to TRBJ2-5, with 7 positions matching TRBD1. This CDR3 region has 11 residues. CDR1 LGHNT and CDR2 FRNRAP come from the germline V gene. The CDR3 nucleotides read TGTGCTAGTGGAGTAGGGGACAGCTCCAACTTC. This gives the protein CASGVGDSSNF.

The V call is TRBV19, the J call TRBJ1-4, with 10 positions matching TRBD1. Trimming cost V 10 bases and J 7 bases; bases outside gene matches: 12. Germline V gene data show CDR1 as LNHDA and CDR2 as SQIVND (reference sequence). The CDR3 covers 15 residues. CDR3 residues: CATQRAGQGSEKLFF. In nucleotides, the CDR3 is TGTGCCACCCAAAGGGCGGGACAGGGGTCTGAAAAACTGTTTTTT.

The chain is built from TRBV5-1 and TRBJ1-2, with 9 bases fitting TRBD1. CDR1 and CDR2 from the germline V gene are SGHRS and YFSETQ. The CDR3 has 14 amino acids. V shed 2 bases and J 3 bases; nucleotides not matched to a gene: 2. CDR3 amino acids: CASSFTGGDYGYTF. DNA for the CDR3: TGCGCCAGCAGCTTTACAGGGGGCGACTATGGCTACACCTTC.

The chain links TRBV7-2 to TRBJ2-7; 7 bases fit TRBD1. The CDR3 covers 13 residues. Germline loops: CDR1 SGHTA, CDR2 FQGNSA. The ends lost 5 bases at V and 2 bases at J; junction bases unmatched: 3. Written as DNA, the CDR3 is TGTGCCAGCAGCCTGGACAGGACCTACGAGCAGTACTTC. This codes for CASSLDRTYEQYF.

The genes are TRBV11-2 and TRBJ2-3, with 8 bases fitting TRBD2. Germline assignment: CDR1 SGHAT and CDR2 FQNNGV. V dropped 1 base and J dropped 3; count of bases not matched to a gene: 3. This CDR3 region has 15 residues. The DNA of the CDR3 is TGTGCCAGCAGCTTAGGCGGGAGGTGGACAGATACGCAGTATTTT. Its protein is CASSLGGRWTDTQYF.

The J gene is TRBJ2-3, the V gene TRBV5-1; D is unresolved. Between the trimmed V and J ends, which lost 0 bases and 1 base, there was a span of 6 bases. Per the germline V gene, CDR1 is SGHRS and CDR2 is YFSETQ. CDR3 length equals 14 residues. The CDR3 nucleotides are TGCGCCAGCAGCTTGGGGGCAGGCACAGATACGCAGTATTTT. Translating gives CASSLGAGTDTQYF. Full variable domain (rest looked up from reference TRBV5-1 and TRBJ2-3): KAGVTQTPRYLIKTRGQQVTLSCSPISGHRSVSWYQQTPGQGLQFLFEYFSETQRNKGNFPGRFSGRQFSNSRSEMNVSTLELGDSALYLCASSLGAGTDTQYFGPGTRLTVL.

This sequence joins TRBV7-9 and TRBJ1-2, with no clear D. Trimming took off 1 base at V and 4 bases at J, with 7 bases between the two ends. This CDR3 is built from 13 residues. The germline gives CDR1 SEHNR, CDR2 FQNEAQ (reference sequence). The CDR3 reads CASSLGISYGYTF. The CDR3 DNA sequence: TGTGCCAGCAGCTTAGGAATCAGCTATGGCTACACCTTC.

Written as DNA, the CDR3 is TGTGCCAGCGCGGAGGTTACTACGGGGCAGTACTTC. This translates into CASAEVTTGQYF. J is TRBJ2-7 and V is TRBV28; maybe TRBD2 (5 bases). V gave up 8 bases and J gave up 9 bases, with 17 bases separating them. Germline CDR1 and CDR2: MDHEN and SYDVKM. The CDR3 is made up of 12 amino acids.

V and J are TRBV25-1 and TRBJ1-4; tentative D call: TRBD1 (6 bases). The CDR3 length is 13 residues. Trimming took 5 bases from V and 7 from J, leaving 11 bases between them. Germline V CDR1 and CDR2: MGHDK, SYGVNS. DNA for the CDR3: TGTGCCAGCAGTTGGGACATACCTGAAAAACTGTTTTTT. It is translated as CASSWDIPEKLFF.

CDR3 DNA sequence: TGTGCCAGCAGAACTGACAGGAACACTGAAGCTTTCTTT. As protein: CASRTDRNTEAFF. The V call is TRBV7-2, the J call TRBJ1-1; maybe TRBD1 (5 bases). The germline gives CDR1 SGHTA, CDR2 FQGNSA. This CDR3 has 13 amino acids. V shed 6 bases and J shed 1 base, with 9 bases lying between them.

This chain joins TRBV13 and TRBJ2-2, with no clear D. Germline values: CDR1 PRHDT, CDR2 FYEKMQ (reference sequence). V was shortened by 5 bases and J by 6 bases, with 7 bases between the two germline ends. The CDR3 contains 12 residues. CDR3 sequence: CASSPLPGELFF. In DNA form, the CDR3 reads TGTGCCAGCAGCCCCCTTCCCGGGGAGCTGTTTTTT.

This CDR3 is CASSYPRGGRKETQYF. For the CDR3, the DNA is TGTGCCAGCAGCTACCCTAGGGGCGGACGAAAAGAGACCCAGTACTTC. The V gene is TRBV11-2, the J gene TRBJ2-5, with D perhaps TRBD1 (5 bases). The ends were cut back, 4 bases at V and 3 bases at J, with 18 bases in the middle. The germline CDR1 and CDR2 sequences are SGHAT and FQNNGV. The CDR3 consists of 16 residues.